The entry below gives a single TCR beta chain sequence along with its context. Its antigen remains unknown. V trimming: 1 base; J trimming: 2 bases; junction bases outside the gene matches: 14. CDR3 length: 19 amino acids. This record belongs to a study of identical twins. Whole-study results and caveats: The study found excess low generation probability among twin-shared out-of-frame alpha sequences.

Each cDNA held unique molecular identifiers, and template switching gave it a universal primer site. TCRdb reanalysed the 5' RACE reads using MiXCR and keeps one entry per CDR3 protein. Altogether hundreds of thousands of distinct CDR3 sequences are present, 6% to 8.5% being singletons, with the ten largest covering roughly 5%. Another study also made use of these data, one on yellow fever vaccine responses in identical twins.

The sequenced sample consisted of CD8+ T cells sorted from blood. J is TRBJ2-5 and V is TRBV12-3 or TRBV12-4, with TRBD2 identical over 9 bases. This clonotype was obtained from a woman younger than 30 in good health. CDR3 coding DNA: TGTGCCAGCAGTTTAGACGTGTCATCTAGCGGGACCTCACAAGAGACCCAGTACTTC. It codes for CASSLDVSSSGTSQETQYF.